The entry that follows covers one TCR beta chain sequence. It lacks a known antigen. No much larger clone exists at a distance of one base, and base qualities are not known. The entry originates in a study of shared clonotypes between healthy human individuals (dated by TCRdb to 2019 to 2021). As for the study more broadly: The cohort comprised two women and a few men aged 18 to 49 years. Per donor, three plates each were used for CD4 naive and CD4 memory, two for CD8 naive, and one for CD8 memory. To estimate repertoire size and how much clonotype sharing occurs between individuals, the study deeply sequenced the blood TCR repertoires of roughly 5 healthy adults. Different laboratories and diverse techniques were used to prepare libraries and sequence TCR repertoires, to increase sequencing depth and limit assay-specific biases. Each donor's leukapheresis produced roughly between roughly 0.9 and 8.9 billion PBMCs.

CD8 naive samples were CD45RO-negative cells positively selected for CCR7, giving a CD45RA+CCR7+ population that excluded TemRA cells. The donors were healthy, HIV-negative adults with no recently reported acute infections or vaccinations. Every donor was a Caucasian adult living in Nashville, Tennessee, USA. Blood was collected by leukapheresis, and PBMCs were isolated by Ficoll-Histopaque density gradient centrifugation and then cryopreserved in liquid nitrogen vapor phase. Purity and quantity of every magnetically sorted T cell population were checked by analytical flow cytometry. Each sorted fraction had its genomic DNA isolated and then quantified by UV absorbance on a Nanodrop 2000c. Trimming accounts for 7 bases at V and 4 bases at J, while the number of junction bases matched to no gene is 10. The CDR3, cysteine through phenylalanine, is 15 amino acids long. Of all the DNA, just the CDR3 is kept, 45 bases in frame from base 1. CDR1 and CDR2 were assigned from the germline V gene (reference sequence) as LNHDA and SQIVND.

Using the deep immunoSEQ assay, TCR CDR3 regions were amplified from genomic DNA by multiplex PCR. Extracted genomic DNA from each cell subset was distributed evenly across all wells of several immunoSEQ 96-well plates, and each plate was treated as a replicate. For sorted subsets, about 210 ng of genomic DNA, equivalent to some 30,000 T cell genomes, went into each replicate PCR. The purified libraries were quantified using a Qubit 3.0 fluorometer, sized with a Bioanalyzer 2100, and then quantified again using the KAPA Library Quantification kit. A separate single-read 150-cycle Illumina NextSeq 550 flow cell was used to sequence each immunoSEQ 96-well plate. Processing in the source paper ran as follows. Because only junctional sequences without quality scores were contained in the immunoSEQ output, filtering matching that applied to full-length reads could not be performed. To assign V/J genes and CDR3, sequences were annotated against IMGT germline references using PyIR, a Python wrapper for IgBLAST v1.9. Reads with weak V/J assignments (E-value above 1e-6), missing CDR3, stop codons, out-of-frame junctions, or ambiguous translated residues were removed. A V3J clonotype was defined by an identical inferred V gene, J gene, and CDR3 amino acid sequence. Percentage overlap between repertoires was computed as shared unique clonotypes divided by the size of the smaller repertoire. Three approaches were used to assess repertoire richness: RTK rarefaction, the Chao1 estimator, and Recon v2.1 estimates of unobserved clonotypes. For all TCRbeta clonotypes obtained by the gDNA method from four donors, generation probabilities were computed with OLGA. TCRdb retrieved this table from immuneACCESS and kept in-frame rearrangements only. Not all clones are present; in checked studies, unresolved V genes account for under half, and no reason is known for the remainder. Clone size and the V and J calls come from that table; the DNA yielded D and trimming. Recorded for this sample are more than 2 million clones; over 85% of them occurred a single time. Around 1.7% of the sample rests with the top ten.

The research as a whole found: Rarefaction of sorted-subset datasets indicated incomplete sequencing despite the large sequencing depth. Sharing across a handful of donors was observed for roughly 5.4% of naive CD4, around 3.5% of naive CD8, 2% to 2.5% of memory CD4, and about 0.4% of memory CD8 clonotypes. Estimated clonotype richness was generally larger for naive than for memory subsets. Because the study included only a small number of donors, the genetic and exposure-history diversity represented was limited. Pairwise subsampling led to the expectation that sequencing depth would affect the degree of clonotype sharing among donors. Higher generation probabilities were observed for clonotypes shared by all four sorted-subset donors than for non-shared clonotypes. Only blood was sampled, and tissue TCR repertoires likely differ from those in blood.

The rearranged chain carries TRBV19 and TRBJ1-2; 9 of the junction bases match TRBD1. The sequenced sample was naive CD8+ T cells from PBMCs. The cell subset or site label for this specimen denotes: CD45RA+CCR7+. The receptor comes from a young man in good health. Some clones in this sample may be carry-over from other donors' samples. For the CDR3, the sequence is CASIPFGQGPYGYTF. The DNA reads TGTGCCAGTATCCCTTTCGGACAGGGGCCCTATGGCTACACCTTC.